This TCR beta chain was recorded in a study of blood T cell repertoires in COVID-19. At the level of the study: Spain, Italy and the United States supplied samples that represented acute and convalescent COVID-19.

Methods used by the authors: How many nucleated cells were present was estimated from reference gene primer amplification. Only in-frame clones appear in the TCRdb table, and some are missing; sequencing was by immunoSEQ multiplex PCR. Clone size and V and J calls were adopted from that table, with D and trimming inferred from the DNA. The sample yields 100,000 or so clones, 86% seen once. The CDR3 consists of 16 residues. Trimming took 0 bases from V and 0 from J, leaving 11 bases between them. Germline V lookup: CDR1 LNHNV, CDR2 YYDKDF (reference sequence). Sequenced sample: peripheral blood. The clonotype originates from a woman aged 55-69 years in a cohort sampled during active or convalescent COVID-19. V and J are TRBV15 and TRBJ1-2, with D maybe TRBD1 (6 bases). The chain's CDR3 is CATSRDPTGPNYGYTF. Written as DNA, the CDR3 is TGTGCCACCAGCAGAGATCCGACAGGACCTAACTATGGCTACACCTTC. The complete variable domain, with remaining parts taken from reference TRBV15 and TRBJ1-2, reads DAMVIQNPRYQVTQFGKPVTLSCSQTLNHNVMYWYQQKSSQAPKLLFHYYDKDFNNEADTPDNFQSRRPNTSFCFLDIRSPGLGDTAMYLCATSRDPTGPNYGYTFGSGTRLTVV.